A single TCR beta chain is shown here with its context. Profiling relied on immunoSEQ multiplex PCR, and the TCRdb table lists in-frame clones only, not all of them. The sample holds more than 95,000 clones; about 81% are singletons and the top ten take 18%. The CDR3 consists of 14 residues. CDR1 and CDR2 from the germline V gene are SGHTA and FQGNSA. V was clipped by 1 base and J by 6 bases; unmatched bases: 5. This sample is drawn from a study of blood T cell repertoires in COVID-19. The sample consisted of peripheral blood. The chain uses TRBV7-2 and TRBJ1-2; 7 nucleotides line up with TRBD1. The sequence derives from a man older than 75 with acute or convalescent COVID-19. This CDR3 is CASSLVTGFNGYTF. CDR3 sequence (DNA): TGTGCCAGCAGCTTAGTGACAGGGTTTAATGGCTACACCTTC.